The 19 T cell receptor beta chains below were found in one sample sequenced in a study of CD8+CD57+ T cells in acquired aplastic anemia. Genomic DNA, serving as template, underwent TCR beta VDJ and CDR3 profiling. TCRdb re-called the reads with MiXCR, one entry per CDR3 protein. The table has 150,000 to 200,000 distinct CDR3 sequences, around 48% seen once. Patients picked for sequencing had shown CD8+CD57+ cell expansion detected by flow cytometry. Sequenced input: sorted CD4+, CD8+, or CD8+CD57+ T cells (not recorded which) from PBMCs. All receptors derive from a human donor with aplastic anemia.

This chain links TRBV7-2 with TRBJ1-1, with D hard to call. This CDR3 region has 13 residues. Germline V CDR1 and CDR2: SGHTA, FQGNSA. The V end lost 7 bases, the J end lost 5 bases, and 14 bases lay between the germline ends. The CDR3 DNA sequence: TGTGCCAGCAACAAACCGGTGGAAACTGAAGCTTTCTTT. The encoded protein is CASNKPVETEAFF.

There are many counts of this clonotype. The rearrangement links TRBV5-1 to TRBJ2-3; D remains unclear. Germline assignment: CDR1 SGHRS and CDR2 YFSETQ. The CDR3 is 14 amino acids. V was clipped by 0 bases and J by 9 bases, with 14 bases between them. CDR3 sequence (DNA): TGCGCCAGCAGCTTGGAGGGTGGGCGACTCACGCAGTATTTT. It codes for CASSLEGGRLTQYF.

This clonotype was recorded many times. The chain is built from TRBV7-8 and TRBJ2-2, with a possible D match to TRBD1 (5 bases). CDR3 size: 13 residues. The germline CDR1 and CDR2 sequences are SGHVS and FQNEAQ. V lost 2 bases to trimming and J lost 4 bases, with 5 bases between them. CDR3 nucleotides: TGTGCCAGCAGCTTACAGGGCACCGGGGAGCTGTTTTTT. It encodes CASSLQGTGELFF.

There are a few counts of this clonotype. The chain uses TRBV19 and TRBJ2-5; 10 nucleotides match TRBD2. CDR3 length: 15 amino acids. Trimming cost V 7 bases and J 0 bases; bases outside gene matches: 5. Germline-derived CDR1 and CDR2 are LNHDA and SQIVND (reference sequence). CDR3 nucleotide sequence: TGTGCCAGTAAATACGGGACTAGCGACCAAGAGACCCAGTACTTC. Translation gives CASKYGTSDQETQYF.

In this sample, this clonotype turned up many times. J is TRBJ2-5 and V is TRBV3-1; D call uncertain. Per germline, CDR1 LGHDT and CDR2 YNNKEL (reference sequence). CDR3 length equals 15 residues. V lost 0 bases and J 1 base, leaving 9 bases between the germline ends. The CDR3 nucleotides read TGTGCCAGCAGCCAAGAGTTACAACTCCAAGAGACCCAGTACTTC. Translated, it gives CASSQELQLQETQYF.

V gene TRBV24-1 combines with J gene TRBJ1-2; D perhaps matches TRBD1 (6 bases). The CDR3 length is 13 residues. Germline-derived CDR1 and CDR2 are KGHDR and SFDVKD. Trimming removed 2 bases from V and 8 bases from J, with 11 bases in between. The CDR3 DNA reads as TGTGCCACCAGTGATTACAGGGATGACGGCTACACCTTC. It encodes CATSDYRDDGYTF.

J is TRBJ1-2 and V is TRBV10-3, with D unclear. The germline V gene has CDR1 ENHRY and CDR2 SYGVKD. Trimming took off 7 bases at V and 2 bases at J, with 17 bases between the two ends. The CDR3 is made up of 15 amino acids. As DNA, the CDR3 is TGTGCCATCAAGGCCGGATTCGACGTAAACTATGGCTACACCTTC. Encoded protein: CAIKAGFDVNYGYTF.

This clonotype was recorded many times. This chain links TRBV7-9 with TRBJ2-7; 7 bases agree with TRBD1. J was trimmed by 3 bases and V by 5 bases; bases with no gene match: 7. This CDR3 region has 14 residues. Germline V gene data show CDR1 as SEHNR and CDR2 as FQNEAQ (reference sequence). The CDR3 nucleotides read TGTGCCAGCAGCCTCTATGGGACAGTCTACGAGCAGTACTTC. Translated, it gives CASSLYGTVYEQYF.

This clonotype was observed at least ten times. This chain connects TRBV6-4 to TRBJ2-7, with D unresolved. The CDR3 length is 16 residues. The germline gives CDR1 MRHNA, CDR2 SNTAGT. V shed 0 bases and J shed 6 bases, with 18 bases lying between them. CDR3 coding DNA: TGTGCCAGCAGTGACTCTTCCCTAGTCAGTTGGGGCGAGCAGTACTTC. It is translated as CASSDSSLVSWGEQYF.

This clonotype was seen at least ten times. The chain has TRBV10-1 and TRBJ2-2; 9 positions match TRBD1. The J segment lost 3 bases and the V segment lost 8 bases, leaving 7 bases of the junction unmatched. Germline V lookup: CDR1 WNHNN, CDR2 SYGVQD (reference sequence). There are 15 residues in the CDR3. The CDR3 loop is CASSTRDRDTGELFF. The CDR3 DNA sequence: TGCGCCAGCTCAACTAGGGACAGGGACACCGGGGAGCTGTTTTTT.

DNA of the CDR3: TGTGCCAGCTCACAAATGGGGCAACCGAACACTGAAGCTTTCTTT. Translating gives CASSQMGQPNTEAFF. J is TRBJ1-1 and V is TRBV15, with D perhaps matching TRBD1 (5 bases). The germline V gene encodes CDR1 LNHNV and CDR2 YYDKDF (reference sequence). The CDR3 has 15 amino acids. V was shortened by 10 bases and J by 1 base, with 19 bases between the two germline ends.

This clonotype was recorded at least ten times. This rearrangement joins TRBV29-1 to TRBJ2-1; D is undetermined. V was cut by 4 bases and J by 7 bases, with 8 bases left in between. The CDR3 covers 11 residues. Germline CDR1 reads SQVTM; CDR2 reads ANQGSEA. The DNA for the CDR3 is TGCAGCGTTGTGCTTTTAAATGAGCAGTTCTTC. It translates to CSVVLLNEQFF.

The genes are TRBV7-2 and TRBJ2-7, with a weak D call TRBD2 (6 bases). In germline, CDR1 is SGHTA, CDR2 FQGNSA. The CDR3 has 16 residues. V was clipped by 4 bases and J by 4 bases, with 20 bases between them. The CDR3 bases are TGTGCCAGCAGCTCACAGATTGGGGCGGGGATATACGAGCAGTACTTC. This gives the protein CASSSQIGAGIYEQYF.

The V and J genes are TRBV30 and TRBJ2-7; 7 nucleotides agree with TRBD2. Germline CDR1 and CDR2: GTSNPN and SVGIG (reference sequence). V trimming: 5 bases; J trimming: 9 bases; junction bases outside the gene matches: 13. CDR3 size: 13 residues. The CDR3 spells CAWARAGRHGQYF. Written as DNA, the CDR3 is TGTGCCTGGGCCCGAGCGGGAAGGCACGGGCAGTACTTC.

In regard to this clonotype: At one boundary the junction diverges from the germline segment, which might be a read error. The J gene is TRBJ2-3, the V gene TRBV24-1; TRBD2 might be the D (5 bases). This CDR3 is 14 amino acids long. Germline V CDR1 and CDR2: KGHDR, SFDVKD. This CDR3 is CATSGGLSTDTQYF. The DNA for the CDR3 is TGTGCCACCAGTGGCGGGTTAAGCACAGATACGCAGTACTTT.

This chain's CDR3 is CASSELGGQNNSPLHF. DNA for the CDR3: TGTGCCAGCAGTGAATTAGGGGGACAGAATAATTCACCCCTCCACTTT. The rearrangement links TRBV25-1 to TRBJ1-6; 7 bases map to TRBD1. The CDR3 runs 16 residues. From germline, CDR1 is MGHDK and CDR2 SYGVNS. The V gene end was trimmed by 1 base and the J gene end by 5 bases; junction bases not matched to a gene: 5.

In this sample, this clonotype turned up many times. The chain has TRBV11-1 and TRBJ2-2; D not certain. The CDR3 contains 15 residues. CDR1 SGHAT and CDR2 FQDESV come from the germline V gene (reference sequence). Trimming removed 1 base at V and 5 bases at J, with 11 bases between. CDR3 residues: CASSLVAAKTGELFF. The CDR3, as DNA: TGTGCCAGCAGCTTAGTCGCGGCTAAAACCGGGGAGCTGTTTTTT.

There are many counts of this clonotype. This chain links TRBV12-3 or TRBV12-4 with TRBJ1-2; 7 nucleotides line up with TRBD1. After removal of 3 bases from V and 3 bases from J, the junction contained 7 bases not matched to a gene. This CDR3 has 15 amino acids. The CDR3 protein is CASSLKRGRDYGYTF. DNA for the CDR3: TGTGCCAGCAGTTTGAAGAGGGGGCGAGACTATGGCTACACCTTC.

The V call is TRBV7-9, the J call TRBJ1-1; TRBD1 aligns across 7 bases. V was pared by 5 bases and J by 6 bases, with 3 bases of the junction left unmatched. Germline assignment: CDR1 SEHNR and CDR2 FQNEAQ (reference sequence). The CDR3 has 12 amino acids. CDR3 region: CASSQGGAEAFF. CDR3 DNA: TGTGCCAGCAGCCAAGGGGGCGCTGAAGCTTTCTTT.